This T cell receptor beta chain is from a study of T cell responses to AZD1222 COVID-19 vaccine. Repertoires were generated with immunoSEQ multiplex PCR, while TCRdb's copy carries only in-frame clones and drops some. The sample carries roughly 150,000 clones, roughly 90% recorded once. Study conclusions and caveats: Following two doses of AZD1222, Spike-specific TCR breadth and depth rose.

The V gene's germline CDR1 is MNHNS and CDR2 SASEGT. The V gene lost 2 bases and the J gene lost 8 bases, with 13 bases spanning the gap. The CDR3 spans 14 residues. In its sample, this clone was seen once. The target antigen is unknown. This TCR came from an adult in good health. The chain recombines TRBV6-1 with TRBJ2-1; D is possibly TRBD2 (6 bases). The source was peripheral blood, collected on day 0 of AZD1222 vaccination. This CDR3 is CASSESGTGDEQFF. CDR3 bases: TGTGCCAGCAGTGAATCTGGGACTGGCGATGAGCAGTTCTTC.